This T cell receptor beta chain was sequenced for a study of technical replicates of blood from a few donors. This clone was recorded a few times. There are 15 residues in the CDR3. Germline lookup yields CDR1 LNHDA and CDR2 SQIVND (reference sequence). The V and J ends lost 5 bases and 2 bases, in that order; junction bases with no gene match: 2. Measured with immunoSEQ multiplex PCR; TCRdb has only the in-frame clones, and not every one. The repertoire holds around 13,000 clones, with approximately 86% as singletons. The specimen sequenced was PBMCs. The sequence was obtained from a human donor in good health. The chain carries TRBV19 and TRBJ1-5; TRBD1 matches at 11 bases. The CDR3 DNA sequence: TGTGCCAGTAGTGGGACAGGGGGAGGCAATCAGCCCCAGCATTTT. Encoded protein: CASSGTGGGNQPQHF.